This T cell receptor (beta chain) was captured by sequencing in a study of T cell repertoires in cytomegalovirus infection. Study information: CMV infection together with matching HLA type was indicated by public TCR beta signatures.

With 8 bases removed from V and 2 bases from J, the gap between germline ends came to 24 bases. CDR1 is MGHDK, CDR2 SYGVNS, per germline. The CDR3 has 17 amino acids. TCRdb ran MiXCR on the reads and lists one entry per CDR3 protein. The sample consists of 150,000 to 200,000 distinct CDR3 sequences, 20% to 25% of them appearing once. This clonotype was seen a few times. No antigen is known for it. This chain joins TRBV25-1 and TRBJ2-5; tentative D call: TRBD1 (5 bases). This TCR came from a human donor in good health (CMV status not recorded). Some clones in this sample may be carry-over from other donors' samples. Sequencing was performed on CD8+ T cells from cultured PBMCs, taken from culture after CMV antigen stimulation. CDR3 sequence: CASPSSDTNASQETQYF. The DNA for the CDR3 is TGTGCCAGCCCATCCTCGGACACGAACGCGTCTCAAGAGACCCAGTACTTC.